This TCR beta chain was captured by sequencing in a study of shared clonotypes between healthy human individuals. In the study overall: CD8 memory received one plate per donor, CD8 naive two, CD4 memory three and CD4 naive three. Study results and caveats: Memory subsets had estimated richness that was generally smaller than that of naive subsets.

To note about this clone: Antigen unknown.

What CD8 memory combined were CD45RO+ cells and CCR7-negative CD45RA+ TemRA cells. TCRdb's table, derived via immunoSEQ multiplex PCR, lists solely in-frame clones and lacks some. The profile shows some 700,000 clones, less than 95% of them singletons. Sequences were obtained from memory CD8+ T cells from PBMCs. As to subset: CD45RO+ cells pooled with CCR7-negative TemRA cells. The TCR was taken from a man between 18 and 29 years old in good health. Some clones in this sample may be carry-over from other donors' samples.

The CDR3 region has the DNA TGTGCCACCAGCAGAGAAGCGTCGGGGCTTAATCAGCCCCAGCATTTT. Its protein product is CATSREASGLNQPQHF. V and J are TRBV15 and TRBJ1-5, with D possibly matching TRBD1 (5 bases). Trimming took off 0 bases at V and 4 bases at J, with 13 bases between the two ends. Looked up from germline, CDR1 is LNHNV and CDR2 is YYDKDF (reference sequence). This CDR3 is built from 16 residues.